This T cell receptor (beta chain) came from a study of shared clonotypes between healthy human individuals. The CDR3 contains 16 residues. Germline V CDR1 and CDR2: LGHNA, YNFKEQ. V lost 0 bases and J lost 1, with 13 bases in between. When replicate PCRs were run on sorted subsets, they used 200 to 250 ng DNA, tens of thousands of T cell genomes. Per the study methods: Quality scores were absent from the junction-only immunoSEQ sequences, so filtering differed. Produced via immunoSEQ multiplex PCR; TCRdb's table is partial and in-frame only. V and J calls and clone size are copied from that table; D and trimming were computed from the DNA. This table holds 2 million to 3 million clones, over 85% found once. All the donors were Caucasian adults who lived in Nashville, Tennessee.

Sequencing was done on a sample of naive CD4+ T cells from PBMCs. Subset noted: CD45RA+ positively selected. The rearrangement links TRBV4-2 to TRBJ2-7, with D possibly being TRBD2 (5 bases). This sequence was found in a man younger than 30 in good health. Some clones in this sample may be carry-over from other donors' samples. CDR3 bases: TGTGCCAGCAGCCAAGATACAGCGGCTAATTCCTACGAGCAGTACTTC. Its translation: CASSQDTAANSYEQYF.